This T cell receptor (beta chain) was sequenced for a study of control samples from healthy donors and cancer patients (TCRdb year 2020). Remarks on this clone: Its antigen has not been determined. Base quality data are lacking; no much larger clone is found one base away.

The CDR3 covers 18 residues, taking in both the cysteine and the phenylalanine. Here the CDR3 DNA is all that survives: 54 bases in frame from base 1. CDR1 is given as SGHNT and CDR2 as YYREEE, both from the germline V gene (reference sequence). A distance of 13 bases separates the germline ends of V and J, which lose 0 bases and 0 bases respectively. Library prep was done by the immunoSEQ multiplex PCR assay. In its TCRdb copy, this immuneACCESS table keeps in-frame sequences only and misses some clones. Where compared with another copy, unresolved V genes explain less than half of these, and the others have no known cause. The sample has roughly 130,000 clones on record, approximately 89% of them singletons. Jointly, the top ten make up approximately 9% of the sample.

This sequence was found in a man aged 18 to 35 in good health. In this chain, TRBV5-4 is recombined with TRBJ2-6; tentative D gene TRBD1, with 5 bases matching. What was sequenced was blood. The bases read TGTGCCAGCAGCTTGGCGGCAGGGTACCCCTCTGGGGCCAACGTCCTGACTTTC. Its translation reads: CASSLAAGYPSGANVLTF.